This entry is about one T cell receptor (beta chain). These data are taken from a study of cytomegalovirus exposure and HLA in healthy donors. The V gene's germline CDR1 is SGHTA and CDR2 FQGNSA. The CDR3 has 12 residues. Trimming took 5 bases from V and 0 from J, leaving 5 bases between them. Vbeta (60) and Jbeta (13) primers were used in the PCR. The assay was immunoSEQ multiplex PCR, and TCRdb's table has in-frame clones only and misses some. The sample includes about 130,000 clones, 82% seen only once; the top ten take 11%. The sequence was collected from a male donor in good health and CMV-seropositive. The chain carries TRBV7-2 and TRBJ2-7; maybe TRBD1 (5 bases). The sequenced material came from PBMCs. The CDR3 nucleotides read TGTGCCAGCAGCCAGGGCTCCTACGAGCAGTACTTC. Protein sequence: CASSQGSYEQYF. Filled out from reference TRBV7-2 and TRBJ2-7, the complete variable domain reads GAGVSQSPSNKVTEKGKDVELRCDPISGHTALYWYRQSLGQGLEFLIYFQGNSAPDKSGLPSDRFSAERTGGSVSTLTIQRTQQEDSAVYLCASSQGSYEQYFGPGTRLTVT.